One and the same sample provided the 15 T cell receptor beta chains below, sequenced in a study of blood T cell repertoires in COVID-19. Sequenced by immunoSEQ multiplex PCR; TCRdb stores in-frame clones only, minus some. The data show about 200,000 clones, about 90% seen once. The material sequenced was peripheral blood. These receptors all stem from a man aged 60 to 69 with active or convalescent COVID-19.

The chain carries TRBV9 and TRBJ2-2; D is possibly TRBD1 (6 bases). V was shortened by 4 bases and J by 4 bases, with 11 bases between the two germline ends. CDR3 length equals 14 residues. Germline CDR1 is SGDLS and CDR2 is YYNGEE. The CDR3 region is CASSPQGSTGELFF. The CDR3 DNA reads TGTGCCAGCAGCCCTCAGGGGTCCACCGGGGAGCTGTTTTTT.

The rearrangement uses TRBV27 and TRBJ1-2; tentatively, D is TRBD1 (6 bases). The germline V and J ends were trimmed by 5 bases and 8 bases, with 15 bases remaining between them. The V gene's germline CDR1 is MNHEY and CDR2 SMNVEV (reference sequence). The length of the CDR3 is 13 residues. The CDR3 nucleotides read TGTGCCAGCAGTGCCACAGGGTTAAGGGGCTACACCTTC. It yields the protein CASSATGLRGYTF.

V and J are TRBV2 and TRBJ2-1; 11 positions match TRBD2. This CDR3 comprises 16 residues. With V trimmed by 6 bases and J by 0 bases, 4 bases remained unmatched. Germline V lookup: CDR1 SNHLY, CDR2 FYNNEI. CDR3 region: CASSLLAGDSYNEQFF. The CDR3 coding sequence is TGTGCCAGCAGCTTACTAGCGGGGGACTCCTACAATGAGCAGTTCTTC.

The chain joins TRBV7-6 to TRBJ2-7; possibly TRBD1 for D (6 bases). The germline V and J ends were trimmed by 2 bases and 2 bases, with 13 bases remaining between them. CDR1 is SGHVS and CDR2 is FNYEAQ in the germline V gene. The CDR3 has 15 amino acids. The CDR3 loop is CASSLNQGPTYEQYF. The CDR3 DNA reads TGTGCCAGCAGCTTAAATCAGGGGCCAACCTACGAGCAGTACTTC. Looking up the rest from reference TRBV7-6 and TRBJ2-7 gives the full variable domain: GAGVSQSPRYKVTKRGQDVALRCDPISGHVSLYWYRQALGQGPEFLTYFNYEAQQDKSGLPNDRFSAERPEGSISTLTIQRTEQRDSAMYRCASSLNQGPTYEQYFGPGTRLTVT.

This chain connects TRBV6-6 to TRBJ2-3, with 8 positions matching TRBD2. The V gene's germline CDR1 is MNHNY and CDR2 SVGAGI (reference sequence). CDR3 size: 16 residues. V shed 7 bases and J 6 bases; nucleotides not matched to a gene: 15. The CDR3 is CASIPIGGGGKDTQYF. The CDR3 coding sequence is TGTGCCAGCATCCCCATTGGGGGCGGGGGGAAGGATACGCAGTATTTT.

The genes are TRBV11-1 and TRBJ1-2; possible D gene TRBD1, 6 bases. The CDR3 contains 15 residues. The germline gives CDR1 SGHAT, CDR2 FQDESV (reference sequence). V lost 5 bases to trimming and J lost 5 bases, with 18 bases between them. The CDR3 coding sequence is TGTGCCAGCAGCCCTACACAGGGCCACCGGTATGGCTACACCTTC. Encoded protein: CASSPTQGHRYGYTF.

The chain employs TRBV10-1 and TRBJ1-1, with D unresolved. Germline values: CDR1 WNHNN, CDR2 SYGVQD (reference sequence). The CDR3 is 13 residues long. V dropped 3 bases and J dropped 2 bases, with 7 bases sitting between them. The CDR3 DNA reads TGCGCCAGCAGTGAAAATTTAAACACTGAAGCTTTCTTT. Amino acids: CASSENLNTEAFF.

This chain connects TRBV6-5 to TRBJ1-1; tentative D call: TRBD1 (6 bases). Trimming left V 6 bases short and J 1 base short, with 15 bases between. CDR1 is MNHEY and CDR2 is SVGAGI in the germline V gene. The CDR3 has 15 residues. As DNA, the CDR3 is TGTGCCAGCAGCGCACTGGGACATAAGAACACTGAAGCTTTCTTT. This encodes CASSALGHKNTEAFF.

The genes are TRBV6-4 and TRBJ2-4, with D maybe TRBD2 (6 bases). The CDR3 covers 18 residues. Trimming took off 8 bases at V and 5 bases at J, with 28 bases between the two ends. Looked up from germline, CDR1 is MRHNA and CDR2 is SNTAGT. This chain's CDR3 is CASGSNKEVVWGENIQYF. In DNA form, the CDR3 reads TGTGCCAGCGGATCGAACAAGGAGGTGGTGTGGGGGGAAAACATTCAGTACTTC.

The chain is built from TRBV2 and TRBJ2-1; 10 nucleotides agree with TRBD2. The CDR3 totals 14 residues. V shed 6 bases and J 9 bases; nucleotides not matched to a gene: 8. The germline V gene encodes CDR1 SNHLY and CDR2 FYNNEI. The CDR3 DNA follows: TGTGCCAGCAGATCCAGCGGGGGGGCTGGTGAGCAGTTCTTC. This codes for CASRSSGGAGEQFF.

The chain joins TRBV30 to TRBJ2-5; D gene unclear. Germline CDR1 and CDR2: GTSNPN and SVGIG (reference sequence). The V gene lost 0 bases and the J gene lost 5 bases, with 7 bases spanning the gap. The CDR3 sequence is 12 residues long. In nucleotides, the CDR3 is TGTGCCTGGAGTGTACGCGCGGAGACCCAGTACTTC. Protein product: CAWSVRAETQYF.

The table lists this clone with a count of one. The CDR3 sequence: CASSPTTPPGNTIYF. The CDR3 DNA reads as TGTGCCAGCAGCCCTACTACACCTCCTGGAAACACCATATATTTT. V is TRBV7-8 and J is TRBJ1-3; no reliable D call. The CDR3 contains 15 residues. Per germline, CDR1 SGHVS and CDR2 FQNEAQ. With 5 bases removed from V and 2 bases from J, the gap between germline ends came to 13 bases.

The chain combines TRBV5-4 with TRBJ1-6; 7 bases align to TRBD1. CDR1 SGHNT and CDR2 YYREEE come from the germline V gene (reference sequence). CDR3 length equals 14 residues. The ends lost 4 bases at V and 11 bases at J; junction bases unmatched: 9. The CDR3 here is CASSDSTGLPPLHF. As DNA, the CDR3 is TGTGCCAGCAGCGATTCGACAGGGTTGCCACCCCTCCACTTT.

The CDR3: CATLAGGPGQQFF. In nucleotides, the CDR3 is TGTGCCACCTTAGCGGGGGGGCCAGGACAGCAGTTCTTC. The chain employs TRBV2 and TRBJ2-1; 11 bases agree with TRBD2. The CDR3 consists of 13 residues. Looked up from germline, CDR1 is SNHLY and CDR2 is FYNNEI. Trimming removed 10 bases from V and 11 bases from J; junction bases left unmatched: 10.

This clone occurred a few times. DNA of the CDR3: TGTGCCAGCTCACCACCAGGGGGCGACTACAATGAGCAGTTCTTC. It translates to CASSPPGGDYNEQFF. J is TRBJ2-1 and V is TRBV18; 7 bases agree with TRBD1. V shed 0 bases, J shed 3 bases, and the junction held 2 bases outside the gene matches. CDR3 size: 15 residues. Per germline, CDR1 KGHSH and CDR2 LQKENI.